The T cell receptor beta chain under discussion was sequenced for a study of blood T cell repertoires in COVID-19. Germline lookup yields CDR1 SEHNR and CDR2 FQNEAQ (reference sequence). The ends were cut back, 3 bases at V and 4 bases at J, with 3 bases in the middle. This CDR3 has 11 residues. Method: immunoSEQ multiplex PCR; TCRdb's copy keeps in-frame clones and lacks some. There are tens of thousands of clones in the sample; 80% occur only once, and approximately 15% lies in the top ten. Sequenced input: peripheral blood. This sequence joins TRBV7-9 and TRBJ1-1; D unclear. The source of this sequence is a woman of 80 years or more with active or convalescent COVID-19. The CDR3 reads CASSFSTEAFF. DNA for the CDR3: TGTGCCAGCAGCTTCTCCACTGAAGCTTTCTTT.